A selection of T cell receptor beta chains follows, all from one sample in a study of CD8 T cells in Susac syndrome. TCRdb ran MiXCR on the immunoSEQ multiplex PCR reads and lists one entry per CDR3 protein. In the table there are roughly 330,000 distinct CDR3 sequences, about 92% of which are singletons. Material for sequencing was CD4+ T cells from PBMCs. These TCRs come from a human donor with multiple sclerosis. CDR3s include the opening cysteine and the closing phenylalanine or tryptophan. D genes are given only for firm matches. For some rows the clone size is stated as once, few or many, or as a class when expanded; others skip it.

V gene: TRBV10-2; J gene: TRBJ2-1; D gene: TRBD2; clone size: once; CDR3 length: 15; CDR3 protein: CASRDPTGTTSEQFF; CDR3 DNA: TGCGCCAGCAGGGACCCCACCGGGACTACGAGTGAGCAGTTCTTC
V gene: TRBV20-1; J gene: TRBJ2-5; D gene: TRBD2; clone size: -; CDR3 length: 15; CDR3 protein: CSVKTSPGGMETQYF; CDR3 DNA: TGCAGTGTAAAAACGAGCCCGGGAGGAATGGAGACCCAGTACTTC
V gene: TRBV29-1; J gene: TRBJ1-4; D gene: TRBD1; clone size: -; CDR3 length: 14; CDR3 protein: CSVWDRVTNEKLFF; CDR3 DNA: TGCAGCGTCTGGGACAGGGTGACTAATGAAAAACTGTTTTTT
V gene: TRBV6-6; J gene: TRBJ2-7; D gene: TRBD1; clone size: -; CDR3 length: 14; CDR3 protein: CASSFGQGTGEQYF; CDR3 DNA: TGTGCCAGCAGTTTCGGACAGGGTACGGGCGAGCAGTACTTC
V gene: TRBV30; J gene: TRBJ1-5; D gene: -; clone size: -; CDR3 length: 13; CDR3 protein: CAWSTGPNQPQHF; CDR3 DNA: TGTGCCTGGAGTACAGGGCCTAATCAGCCCCAGCATTTT
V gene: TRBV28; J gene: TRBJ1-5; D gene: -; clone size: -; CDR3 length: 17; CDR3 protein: CASSLLGLPYSNQPQHF; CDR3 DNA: TGTGCCAGCAGTTTATTGGGACTCCCCTATAGCAATCAGCCCCAGCATTTT
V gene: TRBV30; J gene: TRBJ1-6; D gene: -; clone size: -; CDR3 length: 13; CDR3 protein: CAWSVMMALPLHF; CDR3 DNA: TGTGCCTGGAGTGTAATGATGGCACTACCCCTCCACTTT
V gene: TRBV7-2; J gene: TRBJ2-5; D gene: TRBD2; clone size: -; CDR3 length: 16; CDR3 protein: CASSLTPGRIQETQYF; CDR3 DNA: TGTGCCAGCAGCCTGACGCCCGGGAGGATCCAAGAGACCCAGTACTTC
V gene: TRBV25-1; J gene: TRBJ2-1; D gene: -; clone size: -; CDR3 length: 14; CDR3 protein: CASSGARGDNEQFF; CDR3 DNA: TGTGCCAGCAGTGGGGCACGGGGAGACAATGAGCAGTTCTTC
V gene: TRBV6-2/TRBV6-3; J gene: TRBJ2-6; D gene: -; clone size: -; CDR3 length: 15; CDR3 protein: CASRHRTHGANVLTF; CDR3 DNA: TGTGCCAGCAGGCACCGGACTCACGGGGCCAACGTCCTGACTTTC
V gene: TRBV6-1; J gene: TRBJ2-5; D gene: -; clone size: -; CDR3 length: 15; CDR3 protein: CASSDLGGFGETQYF; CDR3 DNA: TGTGCCAGCAGTGATTTGGGGGGCTTTGGGGAGACCCAGTACTTC
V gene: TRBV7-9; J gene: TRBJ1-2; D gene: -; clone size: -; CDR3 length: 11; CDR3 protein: CASSLREGYTF; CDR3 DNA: TGTGCCAGCAGTCTCAGGGAGGGCTACACCTTC
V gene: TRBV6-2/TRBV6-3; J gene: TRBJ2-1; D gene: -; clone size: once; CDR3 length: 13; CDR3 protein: CASSLRVYNEQFF; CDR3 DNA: TGTGCCAGTTCTCTCAGGGTTTACAATGAGCAGTTCTTC
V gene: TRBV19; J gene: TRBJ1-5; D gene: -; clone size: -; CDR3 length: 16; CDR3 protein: CASSIEVSYRNQPQHF; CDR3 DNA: TGTGCCAGTAGTATAGAGGTCAGCTATCGAAATCAGCCCCAGCATTTT
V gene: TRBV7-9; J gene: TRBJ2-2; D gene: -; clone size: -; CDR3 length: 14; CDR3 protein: CASSVEGNTGELFF; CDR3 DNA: TGTGCCAGCAGTGTCGAGGGGAACACCGGGGAGCTGTTTTTT
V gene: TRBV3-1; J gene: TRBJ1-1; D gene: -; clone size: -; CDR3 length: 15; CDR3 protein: CASSPRGARQREAFF; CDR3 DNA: TGTGCCAGCAGCCCCCGGGGGGCTCGACAGAGGGAAGCTTTCTTT
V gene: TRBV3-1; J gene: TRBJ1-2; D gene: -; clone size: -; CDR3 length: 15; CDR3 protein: CASSRRETRGRGYTF; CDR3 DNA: TGTGCCAGCAGCCGACGCGAAACAAGGGGACGGGGCTACACCTTC
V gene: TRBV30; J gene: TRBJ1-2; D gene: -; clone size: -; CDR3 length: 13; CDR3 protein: CAWSEQALRGYTF; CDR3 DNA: TGTGCCTGGAGTGAGCAGGCATTGCGGGGCTACACCTTC
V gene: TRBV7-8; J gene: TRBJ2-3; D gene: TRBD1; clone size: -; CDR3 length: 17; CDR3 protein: CASSLEGARLSTDTQYF; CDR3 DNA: TGTGCCAGCAGCTTAGAGGGGGCCCGATTATCCACAGATACGCAGTATTTT
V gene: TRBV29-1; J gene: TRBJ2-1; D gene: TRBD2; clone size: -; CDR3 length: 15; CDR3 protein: CSVDVSGRAYNEQFF; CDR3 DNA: TGCAGCGTTGATGTCAGCGGGAGGGCCTACAATGAGCAGTTCTTC
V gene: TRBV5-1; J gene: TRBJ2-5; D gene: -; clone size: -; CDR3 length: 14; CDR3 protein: CASSSRGDQETQYF; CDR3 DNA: TGCGCCAGCAGCAGTAGGGGGGACCAAGAGACCCAGTACTTC
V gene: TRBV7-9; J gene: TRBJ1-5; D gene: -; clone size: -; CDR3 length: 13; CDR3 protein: CASSYSGNQPQHF; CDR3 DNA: TGTGCCAGCAGCTACTCGGGTAATCAGCCCCAGCATTTT